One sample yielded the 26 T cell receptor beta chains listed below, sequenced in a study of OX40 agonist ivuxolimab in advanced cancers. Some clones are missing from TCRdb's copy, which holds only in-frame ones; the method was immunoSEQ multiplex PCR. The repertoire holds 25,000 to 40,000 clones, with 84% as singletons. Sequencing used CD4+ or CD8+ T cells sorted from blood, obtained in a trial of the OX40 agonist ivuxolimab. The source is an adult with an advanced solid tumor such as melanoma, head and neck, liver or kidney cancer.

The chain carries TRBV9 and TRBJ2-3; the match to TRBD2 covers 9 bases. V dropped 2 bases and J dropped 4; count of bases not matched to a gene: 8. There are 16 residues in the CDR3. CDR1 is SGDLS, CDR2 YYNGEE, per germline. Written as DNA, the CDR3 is TGTGCCAGCAGCGTCGAGGGCGGGAGGGCCGCAGATACGCAGTATTTT. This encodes CASSVEGGRAADTQYF. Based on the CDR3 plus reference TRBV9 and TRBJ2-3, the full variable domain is DSGVTQTPKHLITATGQRVTLRCSPRSGDLSVYWYQQSLDQGLQFLIQYYNGEERAKGNILERFSAQQFPDLHSELNLSSLELGDSALYFCASSVEGGRAADTQYFGPGTRLTVL.

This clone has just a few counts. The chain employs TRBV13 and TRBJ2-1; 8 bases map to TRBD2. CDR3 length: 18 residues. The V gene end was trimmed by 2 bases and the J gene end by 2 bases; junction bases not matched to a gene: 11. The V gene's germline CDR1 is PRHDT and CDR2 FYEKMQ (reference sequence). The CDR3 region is CASSLRTSNIGPYNEQFF. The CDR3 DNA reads TGTGCCAGCAGCTTAAGGACTAGCAATATAGGTCCCTACAATGAGCAGTTCTTC.

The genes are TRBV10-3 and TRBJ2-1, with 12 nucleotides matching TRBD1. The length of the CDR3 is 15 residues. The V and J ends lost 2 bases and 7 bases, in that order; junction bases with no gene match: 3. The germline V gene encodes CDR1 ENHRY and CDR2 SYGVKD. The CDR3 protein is CAISEKGQGANEQFF. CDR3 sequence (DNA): TGTGCCATCAGTGAGAAGGGACAGGGGGCAAATGAGCAGTTCTTC.

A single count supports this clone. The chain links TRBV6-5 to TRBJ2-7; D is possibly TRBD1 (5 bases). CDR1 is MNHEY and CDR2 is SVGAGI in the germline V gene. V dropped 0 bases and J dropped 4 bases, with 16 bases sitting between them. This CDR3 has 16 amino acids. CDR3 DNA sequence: TGTGCCAGCAGTTACTCGGAGCAGGGTGTCTGGTACGAGCAGTACTTC. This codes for CASSYSEQGVWYEQYF.

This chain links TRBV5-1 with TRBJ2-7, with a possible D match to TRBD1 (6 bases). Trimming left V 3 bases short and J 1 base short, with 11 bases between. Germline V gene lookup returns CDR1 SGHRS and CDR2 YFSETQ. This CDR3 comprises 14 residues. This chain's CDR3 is CASSSGQLSYEQYF. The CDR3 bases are TGCGCCAGCAGCTCTGGACAGCTTTCCTACGAGCAGTACTTC.

CDR3 sequence: CASSLARSWELFF. In nucleotides, the CDR3 is TGCGCCAGCAGCTTGGCCAGGTCCTGGGAGCTGTTTTTT. This rearrangement joins TRBV5-1 to TRBJ2-2; D call uncertain. The CDR3 consists of 13 residues. Between the trimmed V and J ends, which lost 0 bases and 9 bases, there was a span of 9 bases. Germline V lookup: CDR1 SGHRS, CDR2 YFSETQ.

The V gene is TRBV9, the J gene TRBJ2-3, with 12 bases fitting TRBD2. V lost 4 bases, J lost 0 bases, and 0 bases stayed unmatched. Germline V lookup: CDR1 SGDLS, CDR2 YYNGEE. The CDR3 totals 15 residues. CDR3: CASSTSGGSTDTQYF. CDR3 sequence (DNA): TGTGCCAGCAGCACTAGCGGGGGGAGCACAGATACGCAGTATTTT.

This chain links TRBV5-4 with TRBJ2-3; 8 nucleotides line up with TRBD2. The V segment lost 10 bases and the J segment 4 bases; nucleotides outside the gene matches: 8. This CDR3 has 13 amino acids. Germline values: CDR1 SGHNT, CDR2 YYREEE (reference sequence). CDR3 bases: TGTGCCGGAGGGGGACTAGGCGCAGATACGCAGTATTTT. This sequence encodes CAGGGLGADTQYF. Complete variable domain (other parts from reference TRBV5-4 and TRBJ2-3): ETGVTQSPTHLIKTRGQQVTLRCSSQSGHNTVSWYQQALGQGPQFIFQYYREEENGRGNFPPRFSGLQFPNYSSELNVNALELDDSALYLCAGGGLGADTQYFGPGTRLTVL.

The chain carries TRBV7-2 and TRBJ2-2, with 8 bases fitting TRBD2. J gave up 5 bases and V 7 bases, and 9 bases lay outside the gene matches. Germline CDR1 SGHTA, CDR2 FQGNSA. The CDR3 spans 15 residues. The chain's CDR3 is CASIAIERETGELFF. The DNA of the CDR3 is TGTGCCAGCATCGCGATCGAGCGGGAGACCGGGGAGCTGTTTTTT.

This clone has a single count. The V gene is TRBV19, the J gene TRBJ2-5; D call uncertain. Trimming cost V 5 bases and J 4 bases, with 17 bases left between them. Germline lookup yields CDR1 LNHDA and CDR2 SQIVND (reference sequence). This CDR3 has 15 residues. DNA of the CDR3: TGTGCCAGTAGTCCCCCCCCAGGACGGCCAGAGACCCAGTACTTC. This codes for CASSPPPGRPETQYF.

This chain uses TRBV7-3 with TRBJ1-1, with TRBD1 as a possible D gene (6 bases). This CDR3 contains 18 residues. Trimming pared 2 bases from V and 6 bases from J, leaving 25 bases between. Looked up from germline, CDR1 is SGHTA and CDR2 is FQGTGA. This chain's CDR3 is CASSLEPQPDRPGSEAFF. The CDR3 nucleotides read TGTGCCAGCAGCTTAGAACCACAACCCGACAGGCCCGGGTCTGAAGCTTTCTTT.

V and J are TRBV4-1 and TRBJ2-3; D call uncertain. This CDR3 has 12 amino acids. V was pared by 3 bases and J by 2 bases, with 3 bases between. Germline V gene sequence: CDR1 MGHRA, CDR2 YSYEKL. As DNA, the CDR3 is TGCGCCAGCAGCCAGGACACAGATACGCAGTATTTT. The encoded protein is CASSQDTDTQYF.

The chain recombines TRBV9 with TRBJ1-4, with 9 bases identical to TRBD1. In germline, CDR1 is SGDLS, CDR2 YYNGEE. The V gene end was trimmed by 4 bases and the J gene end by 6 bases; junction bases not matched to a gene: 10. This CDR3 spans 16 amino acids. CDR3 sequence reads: CASSFPTGDRDEKLFF. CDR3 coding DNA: TGTGCCAGCAGCTTTCCCACGGGGGACAGGGATGAAAAACTGTTTTTT.

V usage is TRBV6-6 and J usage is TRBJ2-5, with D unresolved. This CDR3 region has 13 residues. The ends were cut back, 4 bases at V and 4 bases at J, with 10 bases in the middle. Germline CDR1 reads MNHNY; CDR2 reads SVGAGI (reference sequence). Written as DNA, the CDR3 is TGTGCCAGCAGTTCGGCCGCTCTAGAGACCCAGTACTTC. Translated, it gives CASSSAALETQYF.

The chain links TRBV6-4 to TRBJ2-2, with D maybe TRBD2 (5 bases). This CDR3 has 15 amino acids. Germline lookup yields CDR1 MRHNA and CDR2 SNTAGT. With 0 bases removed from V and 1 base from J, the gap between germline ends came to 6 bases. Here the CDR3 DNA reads TGTGCCAGCAGTGACTCCGGAGGGAACACCGGGGAGCTGTTTTTT. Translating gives CASSDSGGNTGELFF.

CDR3: CASSSVWADAYEQYF. Here the CDR3 DNA reads TGTGCCAGCAGTTCGGTGTGGGCAGACGCGTACGAGCAGTACTTC. The chain recombines TRBV28 with TRBJ2-7; D ambiguous. V lost 4 bases to trimming and J lost 4 bases, with 17 bases between them. This CDR3 has 15 residues. Germline CDR1 reads MDHEN; CDR2 reads SYDVKM.

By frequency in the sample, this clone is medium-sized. The CDR3 spells CASSSQGTGDGYTF. In DNA form, the CDR3 reads TGCGCCAGCAGCTCCCAAGGGACAGGGGATGGCTACACCTTC. The V and J genes are TRBV5-1 and TRBJ1-2; 10 bases agree with TRBD1. Germline assignment: CDR1 SGHRS and CDR2 YFSETQ. This CDR3 comprises 14 residues. J lost 6 bases, V lost 3 bases, and 5 bases had no gene match.

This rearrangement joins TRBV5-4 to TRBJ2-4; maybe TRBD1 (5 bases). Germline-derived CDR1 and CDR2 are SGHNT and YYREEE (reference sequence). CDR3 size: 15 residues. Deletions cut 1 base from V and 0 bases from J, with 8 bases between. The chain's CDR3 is CASSLPTGAKNIQYF. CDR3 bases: TGTGCCAGCAGCTTGCCCACAGGAGCCAAAAACATTCAGTACTTC.

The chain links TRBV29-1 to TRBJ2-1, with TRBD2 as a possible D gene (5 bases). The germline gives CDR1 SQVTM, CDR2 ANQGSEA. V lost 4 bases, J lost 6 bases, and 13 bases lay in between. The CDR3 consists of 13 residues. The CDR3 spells CSVGGGRSNEQFF. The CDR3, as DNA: TGCAGCGTTGGAGGTGGGAGAAGCAATGAGCAGTTCTTC.

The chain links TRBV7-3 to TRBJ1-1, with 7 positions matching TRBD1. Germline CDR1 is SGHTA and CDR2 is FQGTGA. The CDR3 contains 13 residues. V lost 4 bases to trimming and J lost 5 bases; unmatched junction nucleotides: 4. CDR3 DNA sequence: TGTGCCAGCAGCTCGACAGGGACGACTGAAGCTTTCTTT. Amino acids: CASSSTGTTEAFF.

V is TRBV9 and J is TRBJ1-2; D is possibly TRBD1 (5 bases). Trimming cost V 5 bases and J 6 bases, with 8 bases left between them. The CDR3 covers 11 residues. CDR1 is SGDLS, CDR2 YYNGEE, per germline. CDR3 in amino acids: CASRAGNGYTF. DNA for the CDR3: TGTGCCAGCAGGGCAGGGAATGGCTACACCTTC.

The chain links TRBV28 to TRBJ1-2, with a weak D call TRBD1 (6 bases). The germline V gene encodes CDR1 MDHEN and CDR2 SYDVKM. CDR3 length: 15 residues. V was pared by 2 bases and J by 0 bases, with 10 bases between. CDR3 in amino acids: CASSLRGEANYGYTF. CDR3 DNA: TGTGCCAGCAGTTTAAGGGGGGAGGCTAACTATGGCTACACCTTC.

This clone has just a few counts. CDR3 coding DNA: TGTGCCAGCAGTTACTCCGGTAATTCACCCCTCCACTTT. Translation gives CASSYSGNSPLHF. The V and J genes are TRBV6-6 and TRBJ1-6, with D hard to call. Germline V CDR1 and CDR2: MNHNY, SVGAGI (reference sequence). The CDR3 totals 13 residues. V gave up 0 bases and J gave up 6 bases, with 3 bases separating them.

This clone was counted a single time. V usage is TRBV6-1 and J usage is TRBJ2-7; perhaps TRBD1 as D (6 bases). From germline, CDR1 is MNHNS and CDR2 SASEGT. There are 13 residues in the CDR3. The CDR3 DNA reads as TGTGCTACCGGGCCACAGGGATTCCACGAGCAGTACTTC. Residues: CATGPQGFHEQYF.

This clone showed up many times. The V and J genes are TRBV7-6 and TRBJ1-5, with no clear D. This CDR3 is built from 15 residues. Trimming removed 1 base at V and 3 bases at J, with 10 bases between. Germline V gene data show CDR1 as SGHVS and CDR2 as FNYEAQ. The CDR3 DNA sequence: TGTGCCAGCAGCTTAGAAGTGGGTCCCAATCAGCCCCAGCATTTT. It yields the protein CASSLEVGPNQPQHF.

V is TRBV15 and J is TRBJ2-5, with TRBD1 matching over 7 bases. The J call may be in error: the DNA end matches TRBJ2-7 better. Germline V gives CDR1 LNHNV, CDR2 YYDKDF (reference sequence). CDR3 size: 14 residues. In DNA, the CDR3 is TGTGCCACCAGCAGGAGACAGGGCCCCTACGAGCAGTACTTC. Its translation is CATSRRQGPYEQYF.